These 26 T cell receptor beta chains came from one sample sequenced in a study of blood T cells in healthy people across ages (dated by TCRdb to 2013 to 2016). Library preparation was by 5' RACE. The sequencing machine was an Illumina HiSeq 2500. A second PCR of 7 to 11 cycles was performed with a sample-barcoded 5' primer and a J-beta primer mix. TCRdb's own reprocessing of the public reads used fastp at Q25 and MiXCR and kept productive beta chains. Each entry merges the rows of one CDR3 protein and shows their most common DNA and genes. Here the sample has 1.5 million to 2 million distinct CDR3 sequences; about 35% occur a single time. The ten largest clones add up to about 11% of the sample. The sequenced material came from blood. The receptors were gathered from a woman aged 25 to 39 in good health.

To note about this clonotype: One end of the junction fails to match germline, which may point to a read error. V and J are TRBV7-9 and TRBJ1-2; D unresolved. This CDR3 contains 13 residues. Germline V gives CDR1 SEHNR, CDR2 FQNEAQ (reference sequence). CDR3 sequence reads: CVSNNRNGYGYTF. DNA for the CDR3: TGTGTCAGCAACAACAGAAACGGGTATGGCTACACCTTC.

The V and J genes are TRBV4-2 and TRBJ2-2; 15 bases line up with TRBD2. The germline gives CDR1 LGHNA, CDR2 YNFKEQ. The CDR3 runs to 19 residues. J was trimmed by 7 bases and V by 0 bases; bases with no gene match: 9. Written as DNA, the CDR3 is TGTGCCAGCAGCCAAGATTCCTGGACTAGCGGGGGGGCCGGCGGGGAGCTGTTTTTT. Amino acid sequence: CASSQDSWTSGGAGGELFF.

The CDR3 here is CASSLRLAGLANGELFF. As DNA, the CDR3 is TGTGCCAGCAGCTTAAGATTGGCCGGACTAGCGAACGGGGAGCTGTTTTTT. This sequence joins TRBV7-3 and TRBJ2-2; 9 bases are shared with TRBD2. The CDR3 is made up of 17 amino acids. V gave up 1 base and J gave up 7 bases; unmatched junction bases: 10. Per the germline V gene, CDR1 is SGHTA and CDR2 is FQGTGA. The variable domain in full, with the rest retrieved from reference TRBV7-3 and TRBJ2-2, is GAGVSQTPSNKVTEKGKYVELRCDPISGHTALYWYRQSLGQGPEFLIYFQGTGAADDSGLPNDRFFAVRPEGSVSTLKIQRTERGDSAVYLCASSLRLAGLANGELFFGEGSRLTVL.

The gene calls are TRBV5-1 and TRBJ1-1; 7 nucleotides agree with TRBD1. Trimming cost V 4 bases and J 0 bases; bases outside gene matches: 6. The length of the CDR3 is 15 residues. Germline assignment: CDR1 SGHRS and CDR2 YFSETQ. This CDR3 is CASSPTGRMNTEAFF. DNA for the CDR3: TGCGCCAGCAGCCCGACAGGGAGAATGAACACTGAAGCTTTCTTT.

This clonotype was picked up a small number of times. CDR3 in DNA: TGTGCCAGCAGCCGGATGGGACAGGGCGACGAGCAGTACTTC. It translates to CASSRMGQGDEQYF. V gene TRBV3-1 combines with J gene TRBJ2-7; 9 bases align to TRBD1. The V and J ends lost 4 bases and 5 bases, in that order; junction bases with no gene match: 6. The CDR3 is 14 amino acids. Germline values: CDR1 LGHDT, CDR2 YNNKEL (reference sequence).

There are a few counts of this clonotype. The chain recombines TRBV20-1 with TRBJ2-7; D may be TRBD1 (6 bases). CDR1 is DFQATT, CDR2 SNEGSKA, per germline (reference sequence). Trimming shortened V by 4 bases and J by 4 bases, and 29 bases separated the two germline ends. CDR3 length: 18 amino acids. The CDR3 spells CSATTKMGQGIPPYEQYF. CDR3 nucleotides: TGCAGTGCTACCACGAAGATGGGCCAGGGGATCCCTCCATACGAGCAGTACTTC.

This clonotype has a handful of counts. This sequence joins TRBV20-1 and TRBJ2-5; 7 bases map to TRBD1. Germline values: CDR1 DFQATT, CDR2 SNEGSKA (reference sequence). With 5 bases clipped from V and 2 bases from J, the junction kept 2 bases outside the gene matches. This CDR3 comprises 12 residues. DNA of the CDR3: TGCAGTGCTGGACAGGCACAAGAGACCCAGTACTTC. It codes for CSAGQAQETQYF.

The rearrangement uses TRBV11-1 and TRBJ2-1; 8 bases align to TRBD2. The CDR3 is 15 amino acids. Trimming took 2 bases from V and 6 from J; bases not matched to a gene: 6. Germline CDR1 reads SGHAT; CDR2 reads FQDESV (reference sequence). This chain's CDR3 is CASSLRPGGANEQFF. The DNA for the CDR3 is TGTGCCAGCAGCTTAAGACCGGGGGGGGCCAATGAGCAGTTCTTC.

The genes are TRBV5-1 and TRBJ2-5; D unresolved. The better agreement between TRBJ2-7 and the DNA end casts doubt on the J call. CDR1 SGHRS and CDR2 YFSETQ come from the germline V gene. The CDR3 runs to 15 residues. CDR3 sequence: CASSLAPMGSYEQYF. The CDR3 bases are TGCGCCAGCAGCTTGGCTCCGATGGGCTCCTACGAGCAGTACTTC.

J is TRBJ2-4 and V is TRBV28, with D perhaps being TRBD1 or TRBD2 (6 bases each). Near its end, the DNA agrees better with TRBJ2-7, so the J call may be wrong. CDR1 is MDHEN, CDR2 SYDVKM, per germline. The CDR3 sequence is 14 residues long. The DNA for the CDR3 is TGTGCCAGCGGGGGGCTAGGGAAACTTTACGAGCAGTACTTC. The encoded protein is CASGGLGKLYEQYF.

In nucleotides, the CDR3 is TGCGCCAGCAGCTTGGCCGTTGCAGGGTCAGAGACCCAGTACTTC. It specifies CASSLAVAGSETQYF. The chain combines TRBV5-1 with TRBJ2-5; D may be TRBD1 (5 bases). Trimming removed 0 bases at V and 4 bases at J, with 13 bases between. The CDR3 runs 15 residues. The germline V gene has CDR1 SGHRS and CDR2 YFSETQ.

This clonotype was observed at least ten times. This chain links TRBV7-9 with TRBJ2-7, with a weak D call TRBD1 (5 bases). Germline V lookup: CDR1 SEHNR, CDR2 FQNEAQ (reference sequence). Deletions cut 5 bases from V and 4 bases from J, with 12 bases between. The CDR3 loop spans 13 amino acids. The DNA for the CDR3 is TGTGCCAGCAGCCCTCAGGGAAGGTACGAGCAGTACTTC. Amino acids: CASSPQGRYEQYF.

The chain recombines TRBV5-1 with TRBJ2-5; D tentatively reads TRBD1 or TRBD2 (5 bases each). The CDR3 totals 16 residues. CDR1 is SGHRS, CDR2 YFSETQ, per germline. The V and J ends lost 2 bases and 8 bases respectively, with 22 bases between them. The CDR3 spells CASSLTYRDRLRTQYF. The CDR3 DNA follows: TGCGCCAGCAGCTTAACTTACCGGGACCGCTTAAGAACCCAGTACTTC.

As to this clonotype: One junction end disagrees with the germline gene, perhaps due to a read error. The chain couples TRBV6-1 to TRBJ2-3; the match to TRBD2 covers 8 bases. The CDR3 has 13 amino acids. In germline, CDR1 is MNHNS, CDR2 SASEGT. CDR3 sequence (DNA): TGTGCCACCGACAGCGGGAGAACAGGTACGCAGTATTTT. Encoded protein: CATDSGRTGTQYF.

V and J are TRBV6-6 and TRBJ1-2, with D possibly being TRBD1 (5 bases). V was trimmed by 1 base and J by 4 bases, leaving 7 bases between them. The CDR3 runs 13 residues. CDR1 is MNHNY and CDR2 is SVGAGI in the germline V gene (reference sequence). CDR3 nucleotide sequence: TGTGCCAGCAGTTACTTGGACACCTATGGCTACACCTTC. Translating it yields CASSYLDTYGYTF.

The rearrangement uses TRBV6-5 and TRBJ2-3, with 8 bases lining up with TRBD2. J gave up 4 bases and V 4 bases, and 13 bases lay outside the gene matches. The CDR3 runs 17 residues. Per the germline V gene, CDR1 is MNHEY and CDR2 is SVGAGI. CDR3: CASSSTAGGAGADTQYF. The DNA for the CDR3 is TGTGCCAGCAGTTCTACCGCCGGGGGGGCGGGTGCAGATACGCAGTATTTT.

The chain couples TRBV7-2 to TRBJ1-2, with D uncertain. This CDR3 has 14 residues. V was shortened by 2 bases and J by 8 bases, with 15 bases between the two germline ends. CDR1 is SGHTA and CDR2 is FQGNSA in the germline V gene. The CDR3 loop reads CASSLTFGEGGYTF. CDR3 nucleotide sequence: TGTGCCAGCAGCTTAACGTTCGGGGAAGGAGGCTACACCTTC.

This chain connects TRBV20-1 to TRBJ2-1, with 10 bases fitting TRBD2. The CDR3 has 20 residues. In germline, CDR1 is DFQATT, CDR2 SNEGSKA (reference sequence). V was pared by 1 base and J by 0 bases, with 15 bases of the junction left unmatched. The DNA for the CDR3 is TGCAGTGCTAGAGGGGAGTTGGCTAGCGGGGGTTATAGCTCCTACAATGAGCAGTTCTTC. This encodes CSARGELASGGYSSYNEQFF.

This clonotype was detected only a few times. This rearrangement joins TRBV12-3 or TRBV12-4 to TRBJ1-2, with TRBD1 matching 9 bases. The CDR3 runs 15 residues. V lost 3 bases, J lost 5 bases, and 7 bases stayed unmatched. The CDR3, as DNA: TGTGCCAGCAGTTTTGGTAACAGGGGGCTGTATGGCTACACCTTC. This gives the protein CASSFGNRGLYGYTF.

This clonotype was recorded a few times. The chain recombines TRBV7-6 with TRBJ2-5, with D possibly matching TRBD2 (6 bases). Germline V gives CDR1 SGHVS, CDR2 FNYEAQ. With 2 bases removed from V and 5 bases from J, the gap between germline ends came to 12 bases. The CDR3 loop spans 14 amino acids. The CDR3, as DNA: TGTGCCAGCAGCTTATTCCGGAGGGTGGAGACCCAGTACTTC. This sequence encodes CASSLFRRVETQYF.

CDR3 DNA: TGCAGTGCTAGCGCTAGCGGGAGGCGCAACGAGCAGTACTTC. This gives the protein CSASASGRRNEQYF. The chain employs TRBV20-1 and TRBJ2-7; 11 positions agree with TRBD2. The CDR3 contains 14 residues. Looked up from germline, CDR1 is DFQATT and CDR2 is SNEGSKA (reference sequence). The V and J ends lost 3 bases and 5 bases, in that order; junction bases with no gene match: 6.

The chain recombines TRBV11-2 with TRBJ1-1; D gene unclear. CDR1 is SGHAT and CDR2 is FQNNGV in the germline V gene. Trimming left V 5 bases short and J 1 base short, with 14 bases between. This CDR3 spans 15 amino acids. The CDR3 sequence is CASSLNHGSNTEAFF. CDR3 sequence (DNA): TGTGCCAGCAGCCTGAACCACGGCTCGAACACTGAAGCTTTCTTT.

This clonotype occurred many times. The chain is built from TRBV29-1 and TRBJ2-7, with TRBD1 matching over 9 bases. Per germline, CDR1 SQVTM and CDR2 ANQGSEA. V trimming: 7 bases; J trimming: 6 bases; junction bases outside the gene matches: 10. The CDR3 runs 13 residues. The CDR3 spells CSGRDRVGSEQYF. Written as DNA, the CDR3 is TGCAGCGGCCGGGACAGGGTTGGCAGCGAGCAGTACTTC.

This clonotype was seen a few times. The V call is TRBV27, the J call TRBJ2-1; D gene ambiguous. V was cut by 2 bases and J by 2 bases, with 13 bases left in between. This CDR3 has 16 amino acids. Germline CDR1 MNHEY, CDR2 SMNVEV (reference sequence). The CDR3 DNA reads TGTGCCAGCAGTTTAATCGCGGCCCTACCCTACAATGAGCAGTTCTTC. Encoded protein: CASSLIAALPYNEQFF.

This rearrangement joins TRBV10-3 to TRBJ2-1; D remains ambiguous. This CDR3 comprises 13 residues. Trimming pared 10 bases from V and 5 bases from J, leaving 15 bases between. CDR1 is ENHRY, CDR2 SYGVKD, per germline. CDR3: CATNLAADNEQFF. In DNA form, the CDR3 reads TGTGCCACCAACCTTGCCGCAGACAATGAGCAGTTCTTC.

Comments on this clonotype: A much more abundant neighbour one base away suggests this may be a read error. The V and J genes are TRBV20-1 and TRBJ2-7; TRBD1 matches 11 bases. The J call may not be correct, given that the DNA end is closer to TRBJ2-5. Germline assignment: CDR1 DFQATT and CDR2 SNEGSKA (reference sequence). This CDR3 has 15 residues. The DNA of the CDR3 is TGCAGTGCTGGCTTGGACAGGGGGCGTAAAAAGACCCAGTACTTC. It yields the protein CSAGLDRGRKKTQYF.